The 21 T cell receptor beta chains presented below share a single source sample, sequenced in a study of blood T cell repertoires in COVID-19. Repertoires were generated with immunoSEQ multiplex PCR, while TCRdb's copy carries only in-frame clones and drops some. The sample has 200,000 to 250,000 clones, roughly 90% seen once. The material sequenced was PBMCs or T cells enriched from blood (not recorded which). These receptors were collected from a woman in her twenties or thirties who had recovered from COVID-19.

V gene TRBV27 combines with J gene TRBJ2-2, with 7 bases lining up with TRBD2. The germline gives CDR1 MNHEY, CDR2 SMNVEV (reference sequence). Trimming cost V 6 bases and J 4 bases; bases outside gene matches: 11. This CDR3 comprises 16 residues. For the CDR3, the DNA is TGTGCCAGCAGACCCCCCACTAGCGTCTCCACCGGGGAGCTGTTTTTT. Protein sequence: CASRPPTSVSTGELFF.

A few counts support this clone. Sequence at one end of the junction differs from germline and may be a read error. The gene calls are TRBV5-1 and TRBJ1-1; 7 positions match TRBD1. The CDR3 has 13 residues. Germline CDR1 is SGHRS and CDR2 is YFSETQ. The CDR3: CASSLQGNAEAFF. The DNA of the CDR3 is TGCGCCAGCAGCCTACAGGGGAACGCTGAAGCTTTCTTT.

The rearrangement uses TRBV14 and TRBJ2-1, with 7 bases that match TRBD2. With 1 base clipped from V and 0 bases from J, the junction kept 9 bases outside the gene matches. The germline V gene encodes CDR1 SGHDN and CDR2 FVKESK. The CDR3 totals 18 residues. For the CDR3, the DNA is TGTGCCAGCAGCCAAGTCGAGGTCGGGGGGAGCTCCTACAATGAGCAGTTCTTC. Encoded protein: CASSQVEVGGSSYNEQFF.

This clone has only a few counts. This chain joins TRBV19 and TRBJ2-1; 9 bases align to TRBD2. This CDR3 spans 17 amino acids. V gave up 6 bases and J gave up 12 bases; unmatched junction bases: 21. Germline values: CDR1 LNHDA, CDR2 SQIVND (reference sequence). CDR3 sequence: CASRVRSGLAYTAPQFF. The CDR3 nucleotides are TGTGCCAGTAGAGTTAGGTCGGGACTAGCTTATACCGCCCCGCAGTTCTTC.

V gene TRBV15 combines with J gene TRBJ1-2, with a tentative D call TRBD1 (6 bases). The CDR3 sequence is 15 residues long. CDR1 LNHNV and CDR2 YYDKDF come from the germline V gene (reference sequence). V was clipped by 0 bases and J by 5 bases, with 13 bases between them. The CDR3 reads CATSRDYRDKYGYTF. DNA for the CDR3: TGTGCCACCAGCAGAGATTATCGGGACAAGTATGGCTACACCTTC.

V is TRBV13 and J is TRBJ2-5; 12 bases are a match to TRBD2. The CDR3 runs 16 residues. Germline CDR1 reads PRHDT; CDR2 reads FYEKMQ (reference sequence). Germline trimming cut 5 bases from V and 5 bases from J; bases unmatched to any gene: 9. CDR3 bases: TGTGCCAGCAGCAGAACTAGCGGGGGGCCGGGGGAGACCCAGTACTTC. It translates to CASSRTSGGPGETQYF.

V is TRBV7-8 and J is TRBJ1-1, with 8 bases aligning to TRBD1. The CDR3 length is 13 residues. V lost 5 bases to trimming and J lost 6 bases; unmatched junction nucleotides: 5. Germline loops: CDR1 SGHVS, CDR2 FQNEAQ. In DNA, the CDR3 is TGTGCCAGCAGCCCTCAGGGGGCCGCTGAAGCTTTCTTT. As protein: CASSPQGAAEAFF.

The V and J genes are TRBV7-9 and TRBJ2-7; the match to TRBD2 covers 7 bases. Germline loops: CDR1 SEHNR, CDR2 FQNEAQ (reference sequence). Trimming cost V 1 base and J 2 bases; bases outside gene matches: 5. This CDR3 comprises 15 residues. CDR3: CASSLGLGLPYEQYF. CDR3 DNA: TGTGCCAGCAGCTTAGGCCTGGGACTACCCTACGAGCAGTACTTC. The whole variable domain, filled in from reference TRBV7-9 and TRBJ2-7, reads DTGVSQNPRHKITKRGQNVTFRCDPISEHNRLYWYRQTLGQGPEFLTYFQNEAQLEKSRLLSDRFSAERPKGSFSTLEIQRTEQGDSAMYLCASSLGLGLPYEQYFGPGTRLTVT.

The V call is TRBV15, the J call TRBJ1-5; 8 positions agree with TRBD1. There are 17 residues in the CDR3. The J segment lost 0 bases and the V segment lost 1 base, leaving 5 bases of the junction unmatched. Germline lookup yields CDR1 LNHNV and CDR2 YYDKDF (reference sequence). The CDR3, as DNA: TGTGCCACCAGCAGAGTGGCAGGGGGCTATAGCAATCAGCCCCAGCATTTT. This encodes CATSRVAGGYSNQPQHF.

V usage is TRBV4-2 and J usage is TRBJ1-2; TRBD1 matches 9 bases. The CDR3 length is 16 residues. V trimming: 3 bases; J trimming: 3 bases; junction bases outside the gene matches: 8. From germline, CDR1 is LGHNA and CDR2 YNFKEQ. The CDR3 sequence: CASSQLQGAPDYGYTF. CDR3 in DNA: TGTGCCAGCAGCCAGCTACAGGGGGCGCCTGACTATGGCTACACCTTC.

The chain carries TRBV6-2 or TRBV6-3 and TRBJ2-3; D ambiguous. CDR1 MNHEY and CDR2 SVGEGT come from the germline V gene. This CDR3 contains 16 residues. The V and J ends lost 2 bases and 0 bases respectively, with 12 bases between them. The CDR3 is CASSYGPGSSTDTQYF. The CDR3 bases are TGTGCCAGCAGTTACGGGCCAGGCTCTAGCACAGATACGCAGTATTTT.

This clone was picked up a small number of times. This chain connects TRBV19 to TRBJ1-6, with 10 positions matching TRBD1. J lost 10 bases, V lost 4 bases, and 10 bases had no gene match. CDR3 size: 16 residues. Germline V gene data show CDR1 as LNHDA and CDR2 as SQIVND (reference sequence). Here the CDR3 reads CASSTTGTGVGSPLHF. DNA for the CDR3: TGTGCCAGTAGTACGACCGGGACAGGGGTAGGCTCACCCCTCCACTTT.

This clone was detected once. The chain is built from TRBV19 and TRBJ1-6, with D tentatively TRBD1 (5 bases). Trimming shortened V by 4 bases and J by 5 bases, and 6 bases separated the two germline ends. In germline, CDR1 is LNHDA, CDR2 SQIVND (reference sequence). The CDR3 extends over 13 amino acids. Here the CDR3 reads CASSKGDNSPLHF. CDR3 nucleotide sequence: TGTGCCAGTAGTAAAGGGGATAATTCACCCCTCCACTTT.

This clone was observed once. The gene calls are TRBV7-7 and TRBJ1-4; 9 bases are a match to TRBD1. The germline gives CDR1 SSHAT, CDR2 FNYEAQ (reference sequence). CDR3 length: 15 amino acids. The V gene end was trimmed by 1 base and the J gene end by 11 bases; junction bases not matched to a gene: 8. In nucleotides, the CDR3 is TGTGCCAGCAGCTTAGGGGGGACAGGGAGAGAGAAACTGTTTTTT. Translated: CASSLGGTGREKLFF. Using reference TRBV7-7 and TRBJ1-4 for the parts outside the CDR3, the full variable domain is GAGVSQSPRYKVTKRGQDVTLRCDPISSHATLYWYQQALGQGPEFLTYFNYEAQPDKSGLPSDRFSAERPEGSISTLTIQRTEQRDSAMYRCASSLGGTGREKLFFGSGTQLSVL.

This chain joins TRBV5-4 and TRBJ1-3; weak D call: TRBD1 (5 bases). With 5 bases removed from V and 9 bases from J, the gap between germline ends came to 15 bases. The CDR3 has 13 amino acids. Germline V gene sequence: CDR1 SGHNT, CDR2 YYREEE (reference sequence). CDR3 sequence reads: CASSYDLGRTIYF. For the CDR3, the DNA is TGTGCCAGCAGTTATGACCTGGGGCGCACCATATATTTT.

The V gene is TRBV9, the J gene TRBJ2-3, with D uncertain. This CDR3 has 12 residues. CDR1 is SGDLS and CDR2 is YYNGEE in the germline V gene. Trimming cost V 4 bases and J 6 bases, with 9 bases left between them. CDR3 DNA: TGTGCCAGCAGCACTCACTCGGATACGCAGTATTTT. Protein sequence: CASSTHSDTQYF.

V usage is TRBV25-1 and J usage is TRBJ2-3, with 9 bases matching TRBD1. The junction had 15 bases not matched to a gene; V was cut back by 11 bases and J by 6 bases. Germline V gene sequence: CDR1 MGHDK, CDR2 SYGVNS. The CDR3 has 15 amino acids. The chain's CDR3 is CASSPGQGFKDTQYF. The CDR3 nucleotides read TGTGCCTCCTCTCCAGGACAGGGGTTTAAGGATACGCAGTATTTT.

This chain joins TRBV5-1 and TRBJ2-7, with 7 nucleotides matching TRBD1. The CDR3 contains 13 residues. Germline trimming cut 4 bases from V and 3 bases from J; bases unmatched to any gene: 4. Germline V lookup: CDR1 SGHRS, CDR2 YFSETQ. CDR3 loop: CASSRDRDYEQYF. In nucleotides, the CDR3 is TGCGCCAGCAGCCGGGACAGAGACTACGAGCAGTACTTC.

The chain employs TRBV4-1 and TRBJ2-5, with 14 bases identical to TRBD2. CDR1 is MGHRA, CDR2 YSYEKL, per germline. The CDR3 extends over 16 amino acids. V lost 4 bases, J lost 2 bases, and 3 bases stayed unmatched. CDR3 bases: TGCGCCAGCAGCCCAAGGACTAGCGGGGGGCAAGAGACCCAGTACTTC. The encoded protein is CASSPRTSGGQETQYF.

The chain has TRBV27 and TRBJ1-2; D gene unclear. V lost 5 bases, J lost 4 bases, and 17 bases lay in between. The CDR3 is made up of 15 amino acids. Germline CDR1 and CDR2: MNHEY and SMNVEV (reference sequence). The CDR3 DNA sequence: TGTGCCAGCAGTCCATGGACGGGAGGGTCCTATGGCTACACCTTC. Translation gives CASSPWTGGSYGYTF.

The genes are TRBV7-9 and TRBJ2-7; D is unclear. The CDR3 covers 12 residues. Germline CDR1 and CDR2: SEHNR and FQNEAQ (reference sequence). Trimming took 7 bases from V and 2 from J, leaving 9 bases between them. The CDR3 DNA reads TGTGCCAGCACCCTTAATCCCTACGAGCAGTACTTC. It codes for CASTLNPYEQYF.